The entry that follows covers one TCR beta chain sequence. Its antigen is as yet unknown. The data are from a study of cytomegalovirus exposure and HLA in healthy donors. Study findings and constraints: Specificity for CMV antigens was confirmed in vitro for three of the CMV-associated chains.

Amplification used 60 Vbeta primers and 13 Jbeta primers. The protocol was immunoSEQ multiplex PCR, while the TCRdb copy is restricted to in-frame clones and leaves out a portion. The profile shows about 160,000 clones, roughly 80% of them singletons. The V and J ends lost 4 bases and 7 bases, in that order; junction bases with no gene match: 11. The CDR3 contains 15 residues. Germline V lookup: CDR1 SGHRS, CDR2 YFSETQ. Sequencing used PBMCs. The origin of this receptor is a male donor in good health and CMV-seronegative. The J gene is TRBJ1-2, the V gene TRBV5-1; 9 bases are shared with TRBD1. CDR3 region: CASSRTRDRAFGYTF. CDR3 nucleotide sequence: TGCGCCAGCAGCCGAACCCGGGACAGGGCCTTTGGCTACACCTTC.